This T cell receptor beta chain came from a study of response to subunit inactivated influenza vaccine (dated by TCRdb to 2017 to 2018). For the wider study: Deep quantitative profiling of the T cell receptor repertoire was used in the study to follow responses to a trivalent subunit inactivated influenza vaccine. Here is what the overall study found, with its caveats: According to the authors, only a limited number of new T cells may be recruited by each seasonal influenza vaccination.

The receptor library was made with RT-PCR. The sample was run on an Illumina HiSeq 2500. TCRdb reprocessing: public reads trimmed at Q25 with fastp, clones called with MiXCR, in-frame beta chains kept. Identical CDR3 proteins give one entry, which carries the most common genes and DNA. The sample includes 400,000 to 650,000 distinct CDR3 sequences, with approximately 7.8% observed a single time. Of the sample, roughly 14% is held by the ten largest clones. The germline V gene yields SNHLY for CDR1 and FYNNEI for CDR2. For this chain, trimming is 4 bases at the V end and 7 bases at the J end, and the number of junction bases without a gene match is 5. The CDR3 covers 14 residues, taking in both the cysteine and the phenylalanine. CDR3 DNA is the only sequence kept; it has 42 bases, read in frame from the first base. As concerns this clonotype: It lacks a known antigen. Base qualities are missing; no much larger clone stands one base away.

Recombination connected TRBV2 to TRBJ2-1, with 9 junctional bases fitting TRBD2. This TCR came from a man aged 50 to 75 who received an inactivated influenza vaccine. Donor details come from another sample of the same person, matched by shared clones. The starting material was PBMCs from blood, obtained around 25 months after vaccination. CDR3 protein: CASSGPGLANEQFF. The DNA sequence is as follows: TGTGCCAGCAGTGGCCCCGGACTAGCGAATGAGCAGTTCTTC.